The source of this T cell receptor beta chain is a study of blood T cell repertoires in COVID-19 (dated by TCRdb to the early 2020s). For the wider study: The collaborator samples originated in the United States, Italy and Spain and spanned the acute and convalescent phases of COVID-19. The material from the prospective study consisted of cDNA or gDNA derived from T cells, B-cell-depleted T cells, or PBMCs. The dataset comprised deeply sampled blood TCRbeta repertoires from subjects exposed to, actively infected with, or recovered from COVID-19. The repertoires were released in a freely available public database meant as a resource for research on the immune response to SARS-CoV-2. Samples came from the ongoing ImmuneRACE study (first 160 participants) plus 1,254 subjects from 6 global collaborators. Nearly every sample came with metadata listing a de-identified subject ID, COVID-19 status, age in years and sex. Where HLA class I and class II types were available, the types were taken from metadata supplied by the sample provider, not from assay-based typing. Points the paper makes about the study in general: Clinical and demographic metadata were provided uncurated, with the amount varying by source and participant.

Whole blood was collected in K2EDTA tubes by collaborating institutions according to the institutions' own protocols. For TCRbeta analysis, collaborator samples were shipped as frozen whole blood, as isolated PBMCs, or as DNA extracted from either sample type. TCRbeta CDR3 regions were amplified from genomic DNA using the immunoSEQ Assay, a bias-controlled multiplex PCR. On the study's bioinformatics: Nucleated cell counts per sample were estimated from amplification of reference gene primers within the assay. To quantify the absolute abundance of each unique TCRbeta CDR3 rearrangement, sequence reads were collapsed and filtered. For each sample, productive Simpson clonality was calculated as the square root of Simpson's diversity index across productive rearrangements. TCRdb re-hosts the immuneACCESS table, in-frame sequences only. Its copies lack some clones; in the studies checked, an unresolved V gene accounts for under half of them, and the cause for the rest is not known. The V and J calls and clone size come from that table; D and trimming were worked out from the DNA. Within this sample are more than 200,000 clones, with around four fifths of them counted one time only. Around 4% of the sample is in the top ten clones.

With regard to this clone: Its antigen specificity is not known. No per-base quality is available; no much larger clone lies one base away.

This receptor was obtained from a man in his sixties with acute or convalescent COVID-19. Sequencing was done on a sample of peripheral blood.

The DNA sequence follows: TGTGCCACCAGTGAGGTTGGGGGCGGTGGAACCGGGGAGCTGTTTTTT. This yields the protein CATSEVGGGGTGELFF. The rearrangement combines TRBV24-1 with TRBJ2-2; the D segment could be TRBD1, given 6 matching bases. Sequences KGHDR (CDR1) and SFDVKD (CDR2) are obtained from the germline V gene. Deletion took 4 bases off V and 5 bases off J, with a span of 16 bases between the germline ends. The CDR3 goes from the cysteine to the phenylalanine over 16 residues. Solely the CDR3 DNA is kept, with 48 bases framed from the first base.